The 13 T cell receptor beta chains in this list originate from one sample, sequenced in a study of CD4 T cells in relation to SARS-CoV-2 and coronaviruses. Profiling relied on immunoSEQ multiplex PCR, and the TCRdb table lists in-frame clones only, not all of them. The sample yields 65,000 or so clones, around 87% seen once. CD4+ T cells from unexposed donors were obtained before the COVID-19 pandemic (2011-2018). Sequenced input: memory CD4+ T cells from PBMCs. The receptors here all came from a human donor in good health.

The chain couples TRBV7-9 to TRBJ1-1; possibly TRBD1 for D (5 bases). The V gene's germline CDR1 is SEHNR and CDR2 FQNEAQ (reference sequence). V was shortened by 4 bases and J by 2 bases, with 8 bases between the two germline ends. The CDR3 loop spans 13 amino acids. CDR3 sequence: CASSSTENTEAFF. The CDR3, as DNA: TGTGCCAGCAGCTCGACAGAAAACACTGAAGCTTTCTTT.

This chain connects TRBV5-5 to TRBJ1-2; no reliable D call. Germline CDR1 and CDR2: SGHKS and YYEKEE (reference sequence). V lost 0 bases, J lost 4 bases, and 13 bases lay in between. CDR3 length: 15 amino acids. In DNA, the CDR3 is TGTGCCAGCAGCTTGGCCGTTGTAGCAGGCTATGGCTACACCTTC. Translating it yields CASSLAVVAGYGYTF. Based on the CDR3 plus reference TRBV5-5 and TRBJ1-2, the full variable domain is DAGVTQSPTHLIKTRGQQVTLRCSPISGHKSVSWYQQVLGQGPQFIFQYYEKEERGRGNFPDRFSARQFPNYSSELNVNALLLGDSALYLCASSLAVVAGYGYTFGSGTRLTVV.

The V call is TRBV3-1 (or the pseudogene TRBV3-2), the J call TRBJ2-7, with D perhaps matching TRBD1 (6 bases). Between the trimmed V and J ends, which lost 2 bases and 7 bases, there was a span of 15 bases. Germline lookup yields CDR1 LGHDT and CDR2 YNNKEL (reference sequence). This CDR3 contains 14 residues. The CDR3 protein is CASSQLDRSNEQYF. The CDR3, as DNA: TGTGCCAGCAGCCAACTAGACAGGAGCAATGAGCAGTACTTC.

The rearrangement uses TRBV28 and TRBJ1-6, with 11 positions matching TRBD1. CDR3 length: 16 residues. V dropped 6 bases and J dropped 9; count of bases not matched to a gene: 10. Per the germline V gene, CDR1 is MDHEN and CDR2 is SYDVKM. The chain's CDR3 is CASRTRTGGSGSPLHF. The CDR3 bases are TGTGCCAGCAGAACGCGGACAGGGGGCTCCGGTTCACCCCTCCACTTT.

This clone showed up just a few times. The CDR3 bases are TGCAGCGTCATCGGACAGGGCTGGCACACCTTC. Protein sequence: CSVIGQGWHTF. This chain uses TRBV29-1 with TRBJ1-2; 8 positions agree with TRBD1. Looked up from germline, CDR1 is SQVTM and CDR2 is ANQGSEA. There are 11 residues in the CDR3. After removal of 6 bases from V and 12 bases from J, the junction contained 9 bases not matched to a gene.

The chain has TRBV5-6 and TRBJ1-5; D remains unclear. Germline V gives CDR1 SGHDT, CDR2 YYEEEE. The ends were cut back, 1 base at V and 7 bases at J, with 12 bases in the middle. The CDR3 sequence is 14 residues long. The CDR3 DNA follows: TGTGCCAGCAGCTTGTATAGCGGCGGACAGCCCCAGCATTTT. This encodes CASSLYSGGQPQHF.

The V gene is TRBV30, the J gene TRBJ2-5; 7 bases are a match to TRBD2. J gave up 2 bases and V 0 bases, and 3 bases lay outside the gene matches. The germline gives CDR1 GTSNPN, CDR2 SVGIG (reference sequence). This CDR3 is built from 14 residues. This chain's CDR3 is CAWSVSGAQETQYF. DNA for the CDR3: TGTGCCTGGAGTGTAAGCGGGGCACAAGAGACCCAGTACTTC.

This clone is medium-sized (0.01 to 0.1%) in the sample. The chain recombines TRBV19 with TRBJ1-5; D uncertain. This CDR3 spans 15 amino acids. CDR1 and CDR2 (germline): LNHDA, SQIVND (reference sequence). V was pared by 5 bases and J by 0 bases, with 11 bases between. The CDR3 nucleotides are TGTGCCAGTAGTCTCGGACTGAGTAGCAATCAGCCCCAGCATTTT. Protein sequence: CASSLGLSSNQPQHF.

In DNA form, the CDR3 reads TGTGCCAGCAGCCAAGCCTTCAGGGTTGGTGAAAAACTGTTTTTT. This encodes CASSQAFRVGEKLFF. V usage is TRBV4-2 and J usage is TRBJ1-4; a possible D gene is TRBD1 (5 bases). Germline values: CDR1 LGHNA, CDR2 YNFKEQ. V was shortened by 1 base and J by 7 bases, with 13 bases between the two germline ends. The CDR3 spans 15 residues.

In the case of this clone: The junction departs from germline at one end; a sequencing error may be responsible. The CDR3 region has the DNA TGTGCCAGTAGTAGCTCCCACGAGCAGTACTTC. Amino acid sequence: CASSSSHEQYF. J is TRBJ2-7 and V is TRBV19; D not resolved. CDR1 is LNHDA, CDR2 SQIVND, per germline (reference sequence). The CDR3 runs 11 residues.

This sequence joins TRBV27 and TRBJ2-2; 7 bases fit TRBD1. The trim removed 6 bases at V and 6 bases at J, leaving 7 bases unmatched. The CDR3 runs 14 residues. The germline gives CDR1 MNHEY, CDR2 SMNVEV (reference sequence). The CDR3 coding sequence is TGTGCCAGCAGCTATACAGGGGACGCCGGGGAGCTGTTTTTT. This encodes CASSYTGDAGELFF.

J is TRBJ2-1 and V is TRBV11-3, with no clear D. The germline CDR1 and CDR2 sequences are SGHNT and YENEEA. Trimming took off 3 bases at V and 8 bases at J, with 11 bases between the two ends. This CDR3 is 13 amino acids long. The CDR3 nucleotides are TGTGCCAGCAGCTTGGAAAGATCTGATGAGCAGTTCTTC. It is translated as CASSLERSDEQFF. Filled out from reference TRBV11-3 and TRBJ2-1, the complete variable domain reads EAGVVQSPRYKIIEKKQPVAFWCNPISGHNTLYWYLQNLGQGPELLIRYENEEAVDDSQLPKDRFSAERLKGVDSTLKIQPAELGDSAVYLCASSLERSDEQFFGPGTRLTVL.

The chain combines TRBV10-3 with TRBJ2-3; 9 bases match TRBD2. Germline V gene sequence: CDR1 ENHRY, CDR2 SYGVKD. Losses at the gene ends were 7 bases for V and 2 bases for J; bases not matched to a gene: 4. CDR3 length: 14 residues. CDR3 in DNA: TGTGCCATCATGCAGCGGGGGGACACAGATACGCAGTATTTT. Encoded protein: CAIMQRGDTDTQYF.